Presented here are 30 T cell receptor beta chains from one specimen sequenced in a study of blood T cell repertoires in COVID-19. Sequencing was performed with immunoSEQ multiplex PCR; in TCRdb, only in-frame clones are kept and a portion is missing. The sample lists over 130,000 clones; roughly 90% were seen once. Specimen: peripheral blood. The source of these receptors is a human donor with COVID-19, enrolled during active disease. The donor label of this sample is uncertain.

To note about this clone: This CDR3 is also generated by other DNA sequences in the sample. This chain uses TRBV5-1 with TRBJ2-3, with D possibly being TRBD1 (6 bases). This CDR3 contains 15 residues. V lost 0 bases to trimming and J lost 3 bases, with 11 bases between them. Per the germline V gene, CDR1 is SGHRS and CDR2 is YFSETQ. This chain's CDR3 is CASSLAGVGTDTQYF. The CDR3 nucleotides read TGCGCCAGCAGCTTGGCAGGGGTGGGTACAGATACGCAGTATTTT.

The V and J genes are TRBV6-6 and TRBJ1-1, with TRBD1 matching over 9 bases. The germline CDR1 and CDR2 sequences are MNHNY and SVGAGI (reference sequence). V lost 6 bases and J lost 5; bases outside the gene matches: 10. The CDR3 totals 15 residues. Here the CDR3 reads CASRNGQGRDTEAFF. The DNA for the CDR3 is TGTGCCAGCAGGAACGGACAGGGGCGGGATACTGAAGCTTTCTTT.

This clone was counted between two and nine times. The CDR3 spells CASSQDNSGANVLTF. The CDR3 nucleotides read TGTGCCAGCAGCCAAGACAACTCTGGGGCCAACGTCCTGACTTTC. The rearrangement uses TRBV3-1 (or the pseudogene TRBV3-2) and TRBJ2-6; D not certain. CDR1 and CDR2 from the germline V gene are LGHDT and YNNKEL (reference sequence). Trimming cost V 0 bases and J 0 bases, with 3 bases left between them. The CDR3 totals 15 residues.

The chain has TRBV6-5 and TRBJ1-1; maybe TRBD1 (6 bases). The CDR3 is 15 residues long. V was clipped by 2 bases and J by 1 base, with 11 bases between them. From germline, CDR1 is MNHEY and CDR2 SVGAGI. For the CDR3, the DNA is TGTGCCAGCAGTTACCAGGGCAGGGGGAACACTGAAGCTTTCTTT. It codes for CASSYQGRGNTEAFF.

CDR3 sequence: CASSPWASGGQVETQYF. DNA for the CDR3: TGTGCCAGCTCACCATGGGCTAGCGGGGGCCAAGTGGAGACCCAGTACTTC. The genes are TRBV18 and TRBJ2-5; TRBD2 agrees at 10 bases. The V gene's germline CDR1 is KGHSH and CDR2 LQKENI. The CDR3 has 17 residues. J gave up 5 bases and V 2 bases, and 11 bases lay outside the gene matches.

The V and J genes are TRBV5-6 and TRBJ2-1; D might be TRBD2 (5 bases). V was trimmed by 0 bases and J by 7 bases, leaving 14 bases between them. This CDR3 contains 15 residues. Germline V CDR1 and CDR2: SGHDT, YYEEEE. CDR3 residues: CASSLVYAGLNEQFF. The CDR3 DNA reads as TGTGCCAGCAGCTTGGTTTATGCGGGTTTGAATGAGCAGTTCTTC.

This sequence joins TRBV15 and TRBJ2-5; the D gene is possibly TRBD2 (6 bases). The CDR3 covers 15 residues. Trimming pared 1 base from V and 5 bases from J, leaving 14 bases between. Germline lookup yields CDR1 LNHNV and CDR2 YYDKDF (reference sequence). CDR3 amino acids: CATSRGGERVETQYF. The CDR3 DNA sequence: TGTGCCACCAGCAGAGGGGGGGAGCGCGTGGAGACCCAGTACTTC.

This sequence joins TRBV23-1 and TRBJ2-1, with 8 nucleotides matching TRBD1. TRBV23-1 is designated an ORF whose function remains uncertain. The CDR3 runs 11 residues. The chain's CDR3 is CGDRSYNEQFF. In DNA, the CDR3 is TGCGGGGACAGGTCCTACAATGAGCAGTTCTTC.

The rearrangement uses TRBV6-2 or TRBV6-3 and TRBJ1-5; TRBD1 matches 10 bases. Trimming took 6 bases from V and 1 from J; bases not matched to a gene: 9. The CDR3 spans 17 residues. CDR1 is MNHEY, CDR2 SVGEGT, per germline. The CDR3 sequence: CASSPDGTGASNQPQHF. DNA of the CDR3: TGTGCCAGCAGCCCTGATGGGACAGGGGCAAGCAATCAGCCCCAGCATTTT.

The chain combines TRBV3-1 (or the pseudogene TRBV3-2) with TRBJ2-3, with a possible D match to TRBD2 (6 bases). Germline V lookup: CDR1 LGHDT, CDR2 YNNKEL (reference sequence). Between the trimmed V and J ends, which lost 1 base and 0 bases, there was a span of 11 bases. The CDR3 contains 16 residues. As DNA, the CDR3 is TGTGCCAGCAGCCAAGCTTTCGGGACTAGCACAGATACGCAGTATTTT. Amino acids: CASSQAFGTSTDTQYF.

The chain couples TRBV2 to TRBJ2-1; unclear D gene. There are 15 residues in the CDR3. V lost 6 bases to trimming and J lost 2 bases, with 14 bases between them. Germline V gene lookup returns CDR1 SNHLY and CDR2 FYNNEI. The CDR3 spells CASSGRPSAYNEQFF. CDR3 nucleotide sequence: TGTGCCAGCAGCGGCCGGCCCAGCGCCTACAATGAGCAGTTCTTC.

The chain carries TRBV4-1 and TRBJ2-5; 8 nucleotides line up with TRBD2. With V trimmed by 5 bases and J by 5 bases, 10 bases remained unmatched. The CDR3 is 15 amino acids. CDR1 and CDR2 (germline): MGHRA, YSYEKL. This CDR3 reads CASSYGTSEGETQYF. Written as DNA, the CDR3 is TGCGCCAGCAGCTACGGGACTAGTGAGGGGGAGACCCAGTACTTC.

The chain has TRBV9 and TRBJ2-1; D remains unclear. The CDR3 is made up of 14 amino acids. Trimming stripped 3 bases from V and 2 bases from J, with 9 bases between. Germline V gene sequence: CDR1 SGDLS, CDR2 YYNGEE. The CDR3, as DNA: TGTGCCAGCAGCGCAGGTTTTACCTACAATGAGCAGTTCTTC. Residues: CASSAGFTYNEQFF.

The chain uses TRBV30 and TRBJ1-2; TRBD1 is a possible D gene (6 bases). The V and J ends lost 7 bases and 8 bases respectively, with 14 bases between them. There are 11 residues in the CDR3. Germline V gene data show CDR1 as GTSNPN and CDR2 as SVGIG (reference sequence). The CDR3 protein is CALSGARGYTF. The CDR3 bases are TGTGCCTTATCAGGGGCACGCGGCTACACCTTC.

V and J are TRBV18 and TRBJ1-4; unclear D gene. Germline V gene sequence: CDR1 KGHSH, CDR2 LQKENI. Trimming cost V 2 bases and J 8 bases, with 9 bases left between them. The CDR3 has 13 residues. CDR3 in DNA: TGTGCCAGCTCACCAGGGCGGGGAGAAAAACTGTTTTTT. Translation gives CASSPGRGEKLFF.

This rearrangement joins TRBV19 to TRBJ1-4; D is perhaps TRBD1 (5 bases). The CDR3 consists of 16 residues. Germline V CDR1 and CDR2: LNHDA, SQIVND (reference sequence). Deletions cut 6 bases from V and 0 bases from J, with 14 bases between. The CDR3 coding sequence is TGTGCCAGTAGGGGGGAACGGGAGACAACTAATGAAAAACTGTTTTTT. Protein sequence: CASRGERETTNEKLFF.

The chain links TRBV2 to TRBJ1-1, with 10 bases that match TRBD1. The CDR3 has 16 amino acids. Germline V gene data show CDR1 as SNHLY and CDR2 as FYNNEI. J was trimmed by 1 base and V by 6 bases; bases with no gene match: 8. CDR3 in amino acids: CASRSLTGGPNTEAFF. The CDR3 bases are TGTGCCAGCAGGAGCCTGACAGGGGGCCCGAACACTGAAGCTTTCTTT.

In DNA, the CDR3 is TGTGCCAGCGGTTTAGACAGAAACCTTGAAAAACTGTTTTTT. It yields the protein CASGLDRNLEKLFF. J is TRBJ1-4 and V is TRBV2; weak D call: TRBD1 (5 bases). V lost 8 bases and J lost 7, with 17 bases in between. Germline V gives CDR1 SNHLY, CDR2 FYNNEI. The CDR3 runs to 14 residues.

The table lists this clone with a count of one. CDR3 nucleotide sequence: TGTGCCAGCAGCCAAGAAACACTAACCGGGGAGCAGTACTTC. Translation: CASSQETLTGEQYF. V is TRBV3-1 (or the pseudogene TRBV3-2) and J is TRBJ2-7; the D is unclear. The CDR3 runs to 14 residues. Germline V gene sequence: CDR1 LGHDT, CDR2 YNNKEL (reference sequence). Trimming took 0 bases from V and 7 from J, leaving 13 bases between them.

This clone has just a few counts. This chain links TRBV29-1 with TRBJ1-1; 8 bases are shared with TRBD1. The J segment lost 2 bases and the V segment lost 4 bases, leaving 3 bases of the junction unmatched. The CDR3 length is 13 residues. Germline-derived CDR1 and CDR2 are SQVTM and ANQGSEA. CDR3 in amino acids: CSVARGHNTEAFF. DNA for the CDR3: TGCAGCGTTGCCAGGGGGCATAACACTGAAGCTTTCTTT.

The V call is TRBV28, the J call TRBJ2-1; 16 positions match TRBD2. Germline loops: CDR1 MDHEN, CDR2 SYDVKM. Trimming removed 5 bases from V and 7 bases from J; junction bases left unmatched: 14. The CDR3 consists of 19 residues. In DNA form, the CDR3 reads TGTGCCAGCAGTCCCCCGGGACTAGCGGGAGGGCCGTCGGGAAATGAGCAGTTCTTC. It specifies CASSPPGLAGGPSGNEQFF.

The chain is built from TRBV6-6 and TRBJ2-5; 8 nucleotides agree with TRBD1. Germline V gene lookup returns CDR1 MNHNY and CDR2 SVGAGI (reference sequence). V shed 9 bases, J shed 5 bases, and the junction held 2 bases outside the gene matches. The CDR3 has 11 amino acids. CDR3: CASQGAETQYF. Written as DNA, the CDR3 is TGTGCCAGTCAGGGGGCCGAGACCCAGTACTTC.

In its sample, this clone was seen once. The rearrangement links TRBV9 to TRBJ2-1; the D gene is possibly TRBD2 (7 bases). In germline, CDR1 is SGDLS, CDR2 YYNGEE. V lost 3 bases to trimming and J lost 15 bases, with 22 bases between them. This CDR3 spans 14 amino acids. CDR3 loop: CASSADGQRDNLFF. The CDR3 DNA sequence: TGTGCCAGCAGCGCTGATGGGCAGCGGGACAACCTGTTCTTC.

This chain connects TRBV3-1 (or the pseudogene TRBV3-2) to TRBJ1-1; 8 bases are a match to TRBD1. The CDR3 has 14 amino acids. The trim removed 2 bases at V and 5 bases at J, leaving 4 bases unmatched. The germline V gene encodes CDR1 LGHDT and CDR2 YNNKEL (reference sequence). Written as DNA, the CDR3 is TGTGCCAGCAGCCAATCAGGGGGCGGAACTGAAGCTTTCTTT. It specifies CASSQSGGGTEAFF.

The V and J genes are TRBV27 and TRBJ2-7; 7 bases line up with TRBD2. Trimming took 2 bases from V and 0 from J; bases not matched to a gene: 10. The CDR3 length is 17 residues. CDR1 is MNHEY, CDR2 SMNVEV, per germline (reference sequence). The chain's CDR3 is CASSLRASGISSYEQYF. In nucleotides, the CDR3 is TGTGCCAGCAGTTTAAGGGCGAGCGGGATAAGCTCCTACGAGCAGTACTTC.

On this clone itself: Additional DNA sequences in this sample encode the identical CDR3. The rearrangement links TRBV19 to TRBJ2-7; 7 nucleotides line up with TRBD1. The trim removed 1 base at V and 3 bases at J, leaving 3 bases unmatched. The CDR3 runs to 14 residues. CDR1 and CDR2 (germline): LNHDA, SQIVND (reference sequence). Here the CDR3 DNA reads TGTGCCAGTAGTATAGGACAGGGTGTCTACGAGCAGTACTTC. Amino acid sequence: CASSIGQGVYEQYF.

J is TRBJ2-2 and V is TRBV27; 7 nucleotides line up with TRBD1. V dropped 8 bases and J dropped 3; count of bases not matched to a gene: 6. Looked up from germline, CDR1 is MNHEY and CDR2 is SMNVEV (reference sequence). The CDR3 length is 14 residues. The CDR3 loop reads CASRGGAYTGELFF. In DNA form, the CDR3 reads TGTGCCAGCCGAGGGGGCGCGTACACCGGGGAGCTGTTTTTT.

CDR3: CSVEDSPYEQYF. The CDR3 DNA reads TGCAGCGTTGAAGACAGTCCCTACGAGCAGTACTTC. The chain carries TRBV29-1 and TRBJ2-7; no definite D call. The CDR3 totals 12 residues. Germline CDR1 and CDR2: SQVTM and ANQGSEA. Trimming shortened V by 0 bases and J by 2 bases, and 5 bases separated the two germline ends.

The V gene is TRBV9, the J gene TRBJ2-5; TRBD2 agrees at 14 bases. Losses at the gene ends were 3 bases for V and 5 bases for J; bases not matched to a gene: 3. Germline V CDR1 and CDR2: SGDLS, YYNGEE. This CDR3 comprises 15 residues. The CDR3 region is CASSGGTSGSETQYF. The CDR3 coding sequence is TGTGCCAGCAGCGGCGGGACTAGCGGGAGCGAGACCCAGTACTTC.

The chain has TRBV18 and TRBJ1-1, with D uncertain. The CDR3 sequence is 15 residues long. V gave up 3 bases and J gave up 5 bases, with 16 bases separating them. Germline V gene lookup returns CDR1 KGHSH and CDR2 LQKENI. The CDR3 DNA reads TGTGCCAGCTCACCCCGAGGAACTACTGGGACTGAAGCTTTCTTT. Protein sequence: CASSPRGTTGTEAFF. Full variable domain (rest looked up from reference TRBV18 and TRBJ1-1): NAGVMQNPRHLVRRRGQEARLRCSPMKGHSHVYWYRQLPEEGLKFMVYLQKENIIDESGMPKERFSAEFPKEGPSILRIQQVVRGDSAAYFCASSPRGTTGTEAFFGQGTRLTVV.